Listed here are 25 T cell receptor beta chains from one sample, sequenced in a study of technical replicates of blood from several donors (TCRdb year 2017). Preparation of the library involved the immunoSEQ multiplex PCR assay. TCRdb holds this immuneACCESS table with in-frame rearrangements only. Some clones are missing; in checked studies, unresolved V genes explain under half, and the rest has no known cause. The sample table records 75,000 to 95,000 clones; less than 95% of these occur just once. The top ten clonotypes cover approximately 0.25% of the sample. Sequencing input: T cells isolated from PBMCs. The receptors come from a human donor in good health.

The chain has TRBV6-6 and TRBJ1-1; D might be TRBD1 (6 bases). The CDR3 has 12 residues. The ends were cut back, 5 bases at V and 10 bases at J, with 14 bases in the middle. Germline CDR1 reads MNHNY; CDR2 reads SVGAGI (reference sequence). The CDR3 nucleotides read TGTGCCAGCAGTCCGGGGGGCGGAGGAGCTTTCTTT. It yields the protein CASSPGGGGAFF.

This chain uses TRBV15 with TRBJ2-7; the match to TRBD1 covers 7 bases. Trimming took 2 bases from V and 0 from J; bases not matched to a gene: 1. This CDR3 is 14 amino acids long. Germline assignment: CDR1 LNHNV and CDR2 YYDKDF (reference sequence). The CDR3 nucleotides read TGTGCCACCAGCAGAAGGGACAGCTCCTACGAGCAGTACTTC. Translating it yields CATSRRDSSYEQYF.

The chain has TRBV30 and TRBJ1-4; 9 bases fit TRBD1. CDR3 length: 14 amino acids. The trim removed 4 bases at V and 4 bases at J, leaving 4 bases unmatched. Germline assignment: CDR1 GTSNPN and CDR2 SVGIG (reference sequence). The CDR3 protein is CAWNRGLNNEKLFF. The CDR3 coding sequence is TGTGCCTGGAACAGGGGGCTTAATAATGAAAAACTGTTTTTT.

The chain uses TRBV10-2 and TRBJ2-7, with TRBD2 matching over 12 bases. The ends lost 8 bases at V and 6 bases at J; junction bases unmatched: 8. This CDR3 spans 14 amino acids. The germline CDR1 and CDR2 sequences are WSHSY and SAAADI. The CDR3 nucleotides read TGCGCCAGCGGCAAGACTAGCGGGAGTAGCGAGCAGTACTTC. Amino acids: CASGKTSGSSEQYF.

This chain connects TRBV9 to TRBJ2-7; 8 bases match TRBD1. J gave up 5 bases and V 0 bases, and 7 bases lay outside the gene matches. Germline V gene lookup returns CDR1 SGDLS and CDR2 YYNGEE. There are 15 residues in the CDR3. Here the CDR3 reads CASSVGTGFSNEQYF. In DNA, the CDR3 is TGTGCCAGCAGCGTAGGGACAGGGTTTTCGAACGAGCAGTACTTC. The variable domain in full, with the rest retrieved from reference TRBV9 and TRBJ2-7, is DSGVTQTPKHLITATGQRVTLRCSPRSGDLSVYWYQQSLDQGLQFLIQYYNGEERAKGNILERFSAQQFPDLHSELNLSSLELGDSALYFCASSVGTGFSNEQYFGPGTRLTVT.

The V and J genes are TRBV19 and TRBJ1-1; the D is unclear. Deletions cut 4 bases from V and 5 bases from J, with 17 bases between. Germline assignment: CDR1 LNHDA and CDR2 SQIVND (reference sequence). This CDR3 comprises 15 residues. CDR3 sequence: CASSRASRGRTEAFF. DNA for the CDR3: TGTGCCAGTAGTAGGGCATCGCGCGGGCGGACTGAAGCTTTCTTT.

In DNA, the CDR3 is TGCGCCAGCAGCTTGGTAGCGGGAGGAGGGGTCACCCAGTACTTC. Amino acids: CASSLVAGGGVTQYF. The chain carries TRBV5-1 and TRBJ2-5, with 10 bases matching TRBD2. Germline values: CDR1 SGHRS, CDR2 YFSETQ. V shed 0 bases, J shed 8 bases, and the junction held 7 bases outside the gene matches. The CDR3 has 15 residues.

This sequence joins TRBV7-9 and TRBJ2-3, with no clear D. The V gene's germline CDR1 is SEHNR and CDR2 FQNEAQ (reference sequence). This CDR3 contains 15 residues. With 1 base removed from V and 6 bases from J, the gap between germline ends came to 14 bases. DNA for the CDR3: TGTGCCAGCAGCTTAGTCAGGCGATCGTGGGATACGCAGTATTTT. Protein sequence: CASSLVRRSWDTQYF. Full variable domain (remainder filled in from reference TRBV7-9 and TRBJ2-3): DTGVSQNPRHKITKRGQNVTFRCDPISEHNRLYWYRQTLGQGPEFLTYFQNEAQLEKSRLLSDRFSAERPKGSFSTLEIQRTEQGDSAMYLCASSLVRRSWDTQYFGPGTRLTVL.

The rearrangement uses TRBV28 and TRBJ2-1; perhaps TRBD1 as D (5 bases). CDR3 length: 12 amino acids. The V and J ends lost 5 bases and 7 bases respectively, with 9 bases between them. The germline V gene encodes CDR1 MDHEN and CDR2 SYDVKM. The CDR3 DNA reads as TGTGCCAGCAGTCTTCCAGGGAATGAGCAGTTCTTC. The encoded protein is CASSLPGNEQFF.

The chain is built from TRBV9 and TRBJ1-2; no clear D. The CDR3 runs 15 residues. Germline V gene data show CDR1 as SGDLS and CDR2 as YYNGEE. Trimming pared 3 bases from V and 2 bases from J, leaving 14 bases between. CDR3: CASSGYSRGNYGYTF. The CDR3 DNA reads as TGTGCCAGCAGCGGCTACTCTCGCGGGAACTATGGCTACACCTTC.

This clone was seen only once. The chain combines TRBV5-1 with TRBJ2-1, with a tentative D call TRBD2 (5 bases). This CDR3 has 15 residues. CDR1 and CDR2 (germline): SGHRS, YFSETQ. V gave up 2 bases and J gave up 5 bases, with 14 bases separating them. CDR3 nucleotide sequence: TGCGCCAGCAGCTTCCGGGGTAGAGCTGACAATGAGCAGTTCTTC. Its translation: CASSFRGRADNEQFF. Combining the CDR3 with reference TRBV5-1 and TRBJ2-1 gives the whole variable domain KAGVTQTPRYLIKTRGQQVTLSCSPISGHRSVSWYQQTPGQGLQFLFEYFSETQRNKGNFPGRFSGRQFSNSRSEMNVSTLELGDSALYLCASSFRGRADNEQFFGPGTRLTVL.

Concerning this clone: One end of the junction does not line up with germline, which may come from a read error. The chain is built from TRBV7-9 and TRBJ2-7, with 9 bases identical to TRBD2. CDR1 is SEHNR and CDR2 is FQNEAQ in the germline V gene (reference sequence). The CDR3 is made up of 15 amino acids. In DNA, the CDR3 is TGTGCCAGCAGTTTAGCGGGAGAGGAGTCCTACGAGCAGTACTTC. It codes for CASSLAGEESYEQYF. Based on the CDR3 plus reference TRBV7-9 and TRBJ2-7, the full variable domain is DTGVSQNPRHKITKRGQNVTFRCDPISEHNRLYWYRQTLGQGPEFLTYFQNEAQLEKSRLLSDRFSAERPKGSFSTLEIQRTEQGDSAMYLCASSLAGEESYEQYFGPGTRLTVT.

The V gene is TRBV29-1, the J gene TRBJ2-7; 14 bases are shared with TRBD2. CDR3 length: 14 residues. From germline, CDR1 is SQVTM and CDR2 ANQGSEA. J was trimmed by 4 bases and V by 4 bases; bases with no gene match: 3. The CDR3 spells CSVVGTSGGYEQYF. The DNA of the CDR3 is TGCAGCGTTGTTGGGACTAGCGGGGGATACGAGCAGTACTTC.

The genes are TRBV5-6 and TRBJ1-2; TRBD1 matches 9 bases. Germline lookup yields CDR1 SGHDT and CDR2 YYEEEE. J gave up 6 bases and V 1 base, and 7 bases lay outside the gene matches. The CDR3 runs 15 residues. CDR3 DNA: TGTGCCAGCAGCTTGTCCCCGACAGGGGGAAATGGCTACACCTTC. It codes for CASSLSPTGGNGYTF.

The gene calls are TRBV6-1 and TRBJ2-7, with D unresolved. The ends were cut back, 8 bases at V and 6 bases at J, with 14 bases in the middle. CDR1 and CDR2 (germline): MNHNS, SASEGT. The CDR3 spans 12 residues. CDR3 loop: CASHLGRLEQYF. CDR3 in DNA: TGTGCCAGCCACTTGGGCCGCCTCGAGCAGTACTTC.

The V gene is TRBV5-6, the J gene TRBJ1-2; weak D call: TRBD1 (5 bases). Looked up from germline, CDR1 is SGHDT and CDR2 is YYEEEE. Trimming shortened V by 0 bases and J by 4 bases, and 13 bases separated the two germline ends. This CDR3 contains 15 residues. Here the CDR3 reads CASSLADVRVYGYTF. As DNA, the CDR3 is TGTGCCAGCAGCTTGGCCGATGTCAGGGTCTATGGCTACACCTTC.

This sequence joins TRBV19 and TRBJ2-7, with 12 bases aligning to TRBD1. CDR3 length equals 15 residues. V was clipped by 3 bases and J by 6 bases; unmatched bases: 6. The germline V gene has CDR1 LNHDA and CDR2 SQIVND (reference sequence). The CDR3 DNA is TGTGCCAGTAGTATTGGGACAGGGGGCTCTGCCGAGCAGTACTTC. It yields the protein CASSIGTGGSAEQYF.

The CDR3 protein is CASTRTKGEGGNQPQHF. The CDR3 DNA reads TGTGCCAGCACTAGAACGAAGGGGGAGGGTGGCAATCAGCCCCAGCATTTT. The chain uses TRBV2 and TRBJ1-5; TRBD1 might be the D (6 bases). V shed 7 bases and J shed 2 bases, with 21 bases lying between them. Per the germline V gene, CDR1 is SNHLY and CDR2 is FYNNEI. This CDR3 is 17 amino acids long.

The CDR3 sequence: CASSLSARGPGPGYGYTF. CDR3 coding DNA: TGTGCCAGCAGTTTAAGCGCGAGGGGGCCCGGGCCGGGCTATGGCTACACCTTC. J is TRBJ1-2 and V is TRBV27, with TRBD1 matching 7 bases. Germline-derived CDR1 and CDR2 are MNHEY and SMNVEV (reference sequence). V dropped 2 bases and J dropped 4; count of bases not matched to a gene: 16. There are 18 residues in the CDR3.

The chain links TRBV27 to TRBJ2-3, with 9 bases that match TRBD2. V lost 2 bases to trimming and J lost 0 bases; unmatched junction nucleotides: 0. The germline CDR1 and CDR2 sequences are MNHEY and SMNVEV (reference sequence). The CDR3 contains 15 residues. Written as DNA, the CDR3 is TGTGCCAGCAGTTTAACTAGCGGGAGCACAGATACGCAGTATTTT. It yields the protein CASSLTSGSTDTQYF.

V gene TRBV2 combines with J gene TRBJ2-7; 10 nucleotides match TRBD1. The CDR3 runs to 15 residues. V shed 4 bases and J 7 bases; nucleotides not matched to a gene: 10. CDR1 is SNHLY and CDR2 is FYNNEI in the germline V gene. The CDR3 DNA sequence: TGTGCCAGCAGTGTCGAGACAGGGGGCGCGGGGGAGCAGTACTTC. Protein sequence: CASSVETGGAGEQYF.

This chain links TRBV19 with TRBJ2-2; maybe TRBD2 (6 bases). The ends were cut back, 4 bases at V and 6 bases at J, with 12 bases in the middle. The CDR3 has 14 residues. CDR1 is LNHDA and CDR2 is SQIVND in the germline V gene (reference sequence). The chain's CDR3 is CASSRDSSSGELFF. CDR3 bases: TGTGCCAGTAGTAGGGACTCCTCCTCCGGGGAGCTGTTTTTT.

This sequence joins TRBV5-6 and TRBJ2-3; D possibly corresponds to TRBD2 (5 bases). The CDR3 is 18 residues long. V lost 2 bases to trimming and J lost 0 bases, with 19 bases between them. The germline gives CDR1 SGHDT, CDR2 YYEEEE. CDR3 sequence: CASSFVRLAPTSTDTQYF. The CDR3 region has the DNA TGTGCCAGCAGCTTTGTTCGGTTAGCGCCAACAAGCACAGATACGCAGTATTTT.

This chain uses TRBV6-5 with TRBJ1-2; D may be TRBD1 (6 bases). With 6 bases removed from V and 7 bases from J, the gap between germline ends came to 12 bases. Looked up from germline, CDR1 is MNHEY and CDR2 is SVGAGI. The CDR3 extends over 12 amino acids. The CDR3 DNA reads TGTGCCAGCAGCCCAGGGGTGCTTGGCTACACCTTC. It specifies CASSPGVLGYTF.

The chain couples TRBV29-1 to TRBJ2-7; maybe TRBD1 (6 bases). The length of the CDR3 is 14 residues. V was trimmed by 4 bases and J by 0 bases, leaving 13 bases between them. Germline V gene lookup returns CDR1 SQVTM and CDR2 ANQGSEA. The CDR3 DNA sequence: TGCAGCGTTGTAGAGACAGGAATCTCCTACGAGCAGTACTTC. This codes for CSVVETGISYEQYF.